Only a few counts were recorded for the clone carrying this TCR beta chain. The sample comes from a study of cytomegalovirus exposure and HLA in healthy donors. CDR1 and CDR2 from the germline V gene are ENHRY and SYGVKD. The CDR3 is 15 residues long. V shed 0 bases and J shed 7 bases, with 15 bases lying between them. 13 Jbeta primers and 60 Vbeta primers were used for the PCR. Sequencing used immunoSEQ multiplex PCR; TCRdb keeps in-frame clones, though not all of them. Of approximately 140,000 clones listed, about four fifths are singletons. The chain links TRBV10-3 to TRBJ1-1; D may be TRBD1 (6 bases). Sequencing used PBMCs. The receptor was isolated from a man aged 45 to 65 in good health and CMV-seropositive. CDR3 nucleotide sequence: TGTGCCATCAGTGAGTCCGGCCAGGGGTTTAGTGAAGCTTTCTTT. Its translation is CAISESGQGFSEAFF.